This TCR beta chain was identified during a study of blood T cell repertoires in COVID-19. Across the whole study: Samples of COVID-19 (acute and convalescent) were obtained from the United States, Italy and Spain.

This clone was counted a single time. The method was immunoSEQ multiplex PCR; TCRdb's version includes in-frame clones alone and lacks a portion of them. Among a few hundred thousand clones listed, roughly 84% were seen once. The specimen was peripheral blood. This receptor was identified in a woman aged 60-70 years who had recovered from COVID-19.

The CDR3 sequence is CASSSGGSGGARRDEQFF. CDR3 sequence (DNA): TGTGCCAGCAGCTCCGGGGGTAGCGGGGGGGCGAGAAGGGATGAGCAGTTCTTC. The chain has TRBV5-4 and TRBJ2-1; 11 bases match TRBD2. The V gene end was trimmed by 3 bases and the J gene end by 8 bases; junction bases not matched to a gene: 16. The length of the CDR3 is 18 residues. Germline V CDR1 and CDR2: SGHNT, YYREEE (reference sequence).